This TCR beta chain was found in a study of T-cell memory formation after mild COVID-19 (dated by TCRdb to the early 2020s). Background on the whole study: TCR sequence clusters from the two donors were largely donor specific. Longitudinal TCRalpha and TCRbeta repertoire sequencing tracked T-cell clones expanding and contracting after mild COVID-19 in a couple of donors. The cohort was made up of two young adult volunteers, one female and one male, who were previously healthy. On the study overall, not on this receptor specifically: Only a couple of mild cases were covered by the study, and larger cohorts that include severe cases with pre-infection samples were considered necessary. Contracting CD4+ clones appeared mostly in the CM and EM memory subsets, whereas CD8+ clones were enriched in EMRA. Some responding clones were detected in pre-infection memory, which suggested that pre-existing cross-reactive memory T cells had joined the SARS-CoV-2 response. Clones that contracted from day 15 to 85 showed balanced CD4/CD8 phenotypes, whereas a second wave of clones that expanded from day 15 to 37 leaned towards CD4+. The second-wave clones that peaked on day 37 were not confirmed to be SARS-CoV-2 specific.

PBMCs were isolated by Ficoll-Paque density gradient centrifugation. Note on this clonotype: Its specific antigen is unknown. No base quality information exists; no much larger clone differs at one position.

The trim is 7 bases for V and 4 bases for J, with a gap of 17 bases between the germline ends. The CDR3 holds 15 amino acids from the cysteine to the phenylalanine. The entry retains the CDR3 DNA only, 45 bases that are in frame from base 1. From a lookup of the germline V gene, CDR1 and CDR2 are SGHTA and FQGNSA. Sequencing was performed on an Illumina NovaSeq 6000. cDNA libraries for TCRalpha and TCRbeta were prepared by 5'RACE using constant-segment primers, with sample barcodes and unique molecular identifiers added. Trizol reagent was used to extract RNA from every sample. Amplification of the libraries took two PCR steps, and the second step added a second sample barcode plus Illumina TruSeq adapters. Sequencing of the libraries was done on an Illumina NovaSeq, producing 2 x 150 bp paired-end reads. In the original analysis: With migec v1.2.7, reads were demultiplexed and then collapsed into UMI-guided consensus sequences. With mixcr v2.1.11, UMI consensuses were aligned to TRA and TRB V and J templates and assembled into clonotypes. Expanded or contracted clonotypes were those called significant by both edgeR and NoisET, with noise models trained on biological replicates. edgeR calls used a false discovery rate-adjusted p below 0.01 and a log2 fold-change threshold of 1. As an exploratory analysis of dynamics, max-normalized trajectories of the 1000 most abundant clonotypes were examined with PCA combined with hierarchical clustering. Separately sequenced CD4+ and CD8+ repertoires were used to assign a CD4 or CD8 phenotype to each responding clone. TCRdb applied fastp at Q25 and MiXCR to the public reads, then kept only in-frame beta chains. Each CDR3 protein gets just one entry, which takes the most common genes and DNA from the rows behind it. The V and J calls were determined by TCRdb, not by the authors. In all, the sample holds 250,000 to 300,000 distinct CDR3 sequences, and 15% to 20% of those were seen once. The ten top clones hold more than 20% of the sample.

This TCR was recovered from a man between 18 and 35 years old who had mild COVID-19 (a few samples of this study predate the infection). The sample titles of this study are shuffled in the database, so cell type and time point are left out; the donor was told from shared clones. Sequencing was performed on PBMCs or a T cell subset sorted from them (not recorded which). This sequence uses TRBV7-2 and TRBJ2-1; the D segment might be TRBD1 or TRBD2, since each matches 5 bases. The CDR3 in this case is CASTPRGREYNEQFF. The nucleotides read TGTGCCAGCACTCCGAGGGGCCGGGAATACAATGAGCAGTTCTTC.